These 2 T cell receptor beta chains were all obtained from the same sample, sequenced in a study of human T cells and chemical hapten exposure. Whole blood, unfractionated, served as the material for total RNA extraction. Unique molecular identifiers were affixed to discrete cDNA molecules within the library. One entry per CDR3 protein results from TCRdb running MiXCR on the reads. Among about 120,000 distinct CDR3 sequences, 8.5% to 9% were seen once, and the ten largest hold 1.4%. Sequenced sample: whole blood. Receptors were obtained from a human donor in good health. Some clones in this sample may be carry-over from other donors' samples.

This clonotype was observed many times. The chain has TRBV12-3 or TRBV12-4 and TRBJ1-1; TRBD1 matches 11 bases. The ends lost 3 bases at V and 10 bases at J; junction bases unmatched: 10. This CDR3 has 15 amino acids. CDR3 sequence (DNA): TGTGCCAGCAGTTTGGTTGGACAGGGGGCGAGGAGAGCTTTCTTT. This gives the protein CASSLVGQGARRAFF.

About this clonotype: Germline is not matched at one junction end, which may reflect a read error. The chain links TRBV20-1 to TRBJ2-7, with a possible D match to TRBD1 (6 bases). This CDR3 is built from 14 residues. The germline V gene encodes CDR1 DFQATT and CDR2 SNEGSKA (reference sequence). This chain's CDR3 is CSARGQFRSYEQYF. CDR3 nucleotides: TGCAGTGCAAGAGGACAGTTTCGCTCCTACGAGCAGTACTTC.